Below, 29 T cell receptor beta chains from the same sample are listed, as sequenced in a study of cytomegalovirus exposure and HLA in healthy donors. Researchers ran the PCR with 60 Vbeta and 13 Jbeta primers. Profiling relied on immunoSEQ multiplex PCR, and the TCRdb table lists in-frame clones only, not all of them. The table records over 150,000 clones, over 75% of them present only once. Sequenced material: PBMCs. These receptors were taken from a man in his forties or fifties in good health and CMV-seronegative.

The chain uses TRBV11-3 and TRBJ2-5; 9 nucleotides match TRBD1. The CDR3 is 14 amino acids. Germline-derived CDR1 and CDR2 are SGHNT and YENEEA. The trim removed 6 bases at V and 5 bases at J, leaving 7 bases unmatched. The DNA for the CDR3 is TGTGCCAGCAGAGACGGGACAGGGTTTGAGACCCAGTACTTC. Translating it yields CASRDGTGFETQYF. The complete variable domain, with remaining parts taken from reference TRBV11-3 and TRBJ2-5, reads EAGVVQSPRYKIIEKKQPVAFWCNPISGHNTLYWYLQNLGQGPELLIRYENEEAVDDSQLPKDRFSAERLKGVDSTLKIQPAELGDSAVYLCASRDGTGFETQYFGPGTRLLVL.

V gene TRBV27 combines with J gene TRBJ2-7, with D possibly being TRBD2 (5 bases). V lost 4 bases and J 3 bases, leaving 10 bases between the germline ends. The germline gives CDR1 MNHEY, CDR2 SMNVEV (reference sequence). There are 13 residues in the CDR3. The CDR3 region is CASSSLRGYEQYF. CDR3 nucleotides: TGTGCCAGCAGTTCCCTACGGGGCTACGAGCAGTACTTC.

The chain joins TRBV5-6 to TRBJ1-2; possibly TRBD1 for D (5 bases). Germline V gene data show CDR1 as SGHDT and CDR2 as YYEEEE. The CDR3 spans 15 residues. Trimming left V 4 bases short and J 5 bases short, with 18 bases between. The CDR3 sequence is CASSPTGLKPYGYTF. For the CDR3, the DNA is TGTGCCAGCAGCCCAACGGGACTGAAACCTTATGGCTACACCTTC.

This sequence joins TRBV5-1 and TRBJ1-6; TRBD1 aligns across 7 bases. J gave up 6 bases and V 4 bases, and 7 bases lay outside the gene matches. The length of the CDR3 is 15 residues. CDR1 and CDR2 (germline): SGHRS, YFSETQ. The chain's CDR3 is CASSETGTVNSPLHF. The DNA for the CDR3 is TGCGCCAGCAGCGAGACCGGGACAGTTAATTCACCCCTCCACTTT.

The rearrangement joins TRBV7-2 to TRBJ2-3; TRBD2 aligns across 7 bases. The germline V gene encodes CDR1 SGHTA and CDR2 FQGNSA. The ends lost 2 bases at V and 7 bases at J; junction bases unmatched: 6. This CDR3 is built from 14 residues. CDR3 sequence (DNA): TGTGCCAGCAGCTTAATATATAGCGGGTATACGCAGTATTTT. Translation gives CASSLIYSGYTQYF. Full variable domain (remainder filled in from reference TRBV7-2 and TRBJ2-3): GAGVSQSPSNKVTEKGKDVELRCDPISGHTALYWYRQSLGQGLEFLIYFQGNSAPDKSGLPSDRFSAERTGGSVSTLTIQRTQQEDSAVYLCASSLIYSGYTQYFGPGTRLTVL.

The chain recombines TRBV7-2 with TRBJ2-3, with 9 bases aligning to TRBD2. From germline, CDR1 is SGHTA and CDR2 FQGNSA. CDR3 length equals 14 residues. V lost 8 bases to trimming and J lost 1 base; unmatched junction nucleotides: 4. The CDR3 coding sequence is TGTGCCAGCCGACAGCGGGGGGGCACAGATACGCAGTATTTT. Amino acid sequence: CASRQRGGTDTQYF.

CDR3: CASSPASGPQHF. CDR3 nucleotides: TGTGCCAGCTCACCGGCCAGTGGGCCCCAGCATTTT. This chain links TRBV18 with TRBJ1-5; D gene ambiguous. Germline-derived CDR1 and CDR2 are KGHSH and LQKENI. V was trimmed by 3 bases and J by 9 bases, leaving 9 bases between them. The CDR3 has 12 amino acids.

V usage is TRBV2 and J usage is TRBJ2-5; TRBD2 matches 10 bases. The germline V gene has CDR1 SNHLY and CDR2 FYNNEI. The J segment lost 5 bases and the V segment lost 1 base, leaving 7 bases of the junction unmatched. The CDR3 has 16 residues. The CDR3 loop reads CASSEEVAGGRETQYF. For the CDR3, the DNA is TGTGCCAGCAGTGAAGAAGTAGCGGGGGGACGGGAGACCCAGTACTTC.

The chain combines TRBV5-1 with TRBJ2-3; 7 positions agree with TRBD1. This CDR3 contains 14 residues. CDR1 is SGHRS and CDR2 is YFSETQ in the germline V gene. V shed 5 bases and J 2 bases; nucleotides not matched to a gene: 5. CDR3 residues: CASSAQGFTDTQYF. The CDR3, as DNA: TGCGCCAGCAGTGCACAGGGGTTCACAGATACGCAGTATTTT.

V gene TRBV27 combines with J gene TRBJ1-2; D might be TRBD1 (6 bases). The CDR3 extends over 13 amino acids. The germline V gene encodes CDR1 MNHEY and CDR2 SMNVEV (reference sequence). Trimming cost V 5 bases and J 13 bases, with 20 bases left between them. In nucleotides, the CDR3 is TGTGCCAGCAGTCAAACCCTAGGACAGCAAGGCACCTTC. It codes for CASSQTLGQQGTF.

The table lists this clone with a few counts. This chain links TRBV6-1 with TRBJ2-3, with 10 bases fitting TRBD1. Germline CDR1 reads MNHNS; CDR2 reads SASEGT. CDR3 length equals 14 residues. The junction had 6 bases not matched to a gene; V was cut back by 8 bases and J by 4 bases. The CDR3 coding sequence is TGTGCCAGCTCCGGGACAGGGGAGGCAGATACGCAGTATTTT. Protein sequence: CASSGTGEADTQYF.

Here the CDR3 DNA reads TGCGCCAGCAGCTTGGGAGGACAGTCCTACGAGCAGTACTTC. Its protein product is CASSLGGQSYEQYF. The chain couples TRBV5-1 to TRBJ2-7; D possibly corresponds to TRBD1 (6 bases). The CDR3 consists of 14 residues. V was shortened by 0 bases and J by 1 base, with 8 bases between the two germline ends. Germline values: CDR1 SGHRS, CDR2 YFSETQ.

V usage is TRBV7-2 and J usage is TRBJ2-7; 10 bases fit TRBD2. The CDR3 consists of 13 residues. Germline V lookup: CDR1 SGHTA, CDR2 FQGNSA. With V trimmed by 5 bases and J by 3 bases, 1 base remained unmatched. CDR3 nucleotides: TGTGCCAGCAGCCGGACTAGCGGCTACGAGCAGTACTTC. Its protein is CASSRTSGYEQYF.

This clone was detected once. CDR3 sequence (DNA): TGTGCCAGCAGCAAAACAAGAGGGACAGGGACGGGGTGTGATACGCAGTATTTT. The encoded protein is CASSKTRGTGTGCDTQYF. This sequence joins TRBV21-1 and TRBJ2-3; TRBD1 is the table's D call, not checked against the DNA. TRBV21-1 counts as a pseudogene. The CDR3 has 18 residues.

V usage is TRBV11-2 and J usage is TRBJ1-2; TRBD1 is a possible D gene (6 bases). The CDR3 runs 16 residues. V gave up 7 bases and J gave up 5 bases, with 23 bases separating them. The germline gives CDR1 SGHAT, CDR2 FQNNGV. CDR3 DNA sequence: TGTGCCAGCATCCCTGGGGGCCACCAGGGGCTTTATGGCTACACCTTC. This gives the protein CASIPGGHQGLYGYTF.

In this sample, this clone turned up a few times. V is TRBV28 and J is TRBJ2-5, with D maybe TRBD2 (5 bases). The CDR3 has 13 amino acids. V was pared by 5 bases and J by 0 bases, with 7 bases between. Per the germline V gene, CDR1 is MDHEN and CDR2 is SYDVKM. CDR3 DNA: TGTGCCAGCAGTACGACTAACCAAGAGACCCAGTACTTC. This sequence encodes CASSTTNQETQYF. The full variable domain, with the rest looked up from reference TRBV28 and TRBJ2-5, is DVKVTQSSRYLVKRTGEKVFLECVQDMDHENMFWYRQDPGLGLRLIYFSYDVKMKEKGDIPEGYSVSREKKERFSLILESASTNQTSMYLCASSTTNQETQYFGPGTRLLVL.

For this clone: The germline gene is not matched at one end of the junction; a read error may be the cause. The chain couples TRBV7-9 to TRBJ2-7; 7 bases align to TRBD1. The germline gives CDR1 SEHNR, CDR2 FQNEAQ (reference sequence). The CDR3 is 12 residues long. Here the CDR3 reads CSSSEQGTEQYF. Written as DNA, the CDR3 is TGTTCCAGCAGCGAACAGGGGACCGAGCAGTACTTC.

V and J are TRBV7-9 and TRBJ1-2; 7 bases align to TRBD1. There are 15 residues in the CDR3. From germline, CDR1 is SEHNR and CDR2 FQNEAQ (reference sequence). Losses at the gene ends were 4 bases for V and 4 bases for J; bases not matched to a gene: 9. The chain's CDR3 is CASSSSDRDVYGYTF. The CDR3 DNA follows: TGTGCCAGCAGCTCTAGTGACAGGGACGTCTATGGCTACACCTTC.

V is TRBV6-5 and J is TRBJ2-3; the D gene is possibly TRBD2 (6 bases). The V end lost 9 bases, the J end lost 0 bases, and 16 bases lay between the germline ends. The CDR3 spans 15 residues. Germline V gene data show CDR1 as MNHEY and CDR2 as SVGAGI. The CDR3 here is CASKDGGLSTDTQYF. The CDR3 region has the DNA TGTGCCAGTAAAGACGGGGGACTTAGCACAGATACGCAGTATTTT.

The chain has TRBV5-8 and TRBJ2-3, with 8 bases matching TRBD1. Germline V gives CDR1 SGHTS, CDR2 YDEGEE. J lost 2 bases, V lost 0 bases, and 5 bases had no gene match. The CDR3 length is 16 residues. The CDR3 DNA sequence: TGTGCCAGCAGCTTGGCCGGGACAGGAACCACAGATACGCAGTATTTT. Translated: CASSLAGTGTTDTQYF.

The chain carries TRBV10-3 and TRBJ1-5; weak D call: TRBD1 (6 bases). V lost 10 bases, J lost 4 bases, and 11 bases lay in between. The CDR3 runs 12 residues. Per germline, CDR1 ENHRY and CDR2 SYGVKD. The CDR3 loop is CASGQHNQPQHF. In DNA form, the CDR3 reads TGTGCCAGCGGACAGCATAATCAGCCCCAGCATTTT.

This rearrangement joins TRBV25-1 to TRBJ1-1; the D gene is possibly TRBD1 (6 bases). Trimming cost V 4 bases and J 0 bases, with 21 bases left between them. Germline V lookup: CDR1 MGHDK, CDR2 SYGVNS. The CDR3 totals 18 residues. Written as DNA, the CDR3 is TGTGCCAGCAGTGGCCACAGTGAGGGGGTGTTAATGAACACTGAAGCTTTCTTT. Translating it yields CASSGHSEGVLMNTEAFF. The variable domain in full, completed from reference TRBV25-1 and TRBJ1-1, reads EADIYQTPRYLVIGTGKKITLECSQTMGHDKMYWYQQDPGMELHLIHYSYGVNSTEKGDLSSESTVSRIRTEHFPLTLESARPSHTSQYLCASSGHSEGVLMNTEAFFGQGTRLTVV.

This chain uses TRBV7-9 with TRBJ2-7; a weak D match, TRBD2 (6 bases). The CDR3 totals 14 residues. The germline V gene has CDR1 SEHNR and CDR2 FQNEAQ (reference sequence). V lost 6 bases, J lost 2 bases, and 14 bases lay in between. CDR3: CASSSAGGPYEQYF. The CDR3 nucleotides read TGTGCCAGCAGTTCCGCCGGGGGACCCTACGAGCAGTACTTC.

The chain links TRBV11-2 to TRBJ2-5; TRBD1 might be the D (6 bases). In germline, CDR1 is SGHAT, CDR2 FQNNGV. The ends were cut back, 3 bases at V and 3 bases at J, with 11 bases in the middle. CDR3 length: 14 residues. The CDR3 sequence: CASSLDSREETQYF. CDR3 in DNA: TGTGCCAGCAGCTTGGACAGCAGGGAAGAGACCCAGTACTTC.

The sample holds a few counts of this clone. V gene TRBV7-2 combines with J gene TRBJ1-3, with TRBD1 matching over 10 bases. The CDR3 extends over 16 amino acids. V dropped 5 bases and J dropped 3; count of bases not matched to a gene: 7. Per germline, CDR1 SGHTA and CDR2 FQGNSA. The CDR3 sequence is CASSHRTGGGGNTIYF. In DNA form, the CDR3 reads TGTGCCAGCAGCCACAGGACAGGGGGTGGTGGAAACACCATATATTTT. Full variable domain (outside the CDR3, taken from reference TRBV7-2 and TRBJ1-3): GAGVSQSPSNKVTEKGKDVELRCDPISGHTALYWYRQSLGQGLEFLIYFQGNSAPDKSGLPSDRFSAERTGGSVSTLTIQRTQQEDSAVYLCASSHRTGGGGNTIYFGEGSWLTVV.

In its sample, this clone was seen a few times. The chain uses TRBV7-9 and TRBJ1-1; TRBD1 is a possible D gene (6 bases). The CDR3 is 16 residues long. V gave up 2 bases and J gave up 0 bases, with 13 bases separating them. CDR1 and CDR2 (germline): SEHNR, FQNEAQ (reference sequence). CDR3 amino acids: CASSLSGGHLNTEAFF. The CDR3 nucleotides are TGTGCCAGCAGCTTATCGGGGGGACATTTGAACACTGAAGCTTTCTTT.

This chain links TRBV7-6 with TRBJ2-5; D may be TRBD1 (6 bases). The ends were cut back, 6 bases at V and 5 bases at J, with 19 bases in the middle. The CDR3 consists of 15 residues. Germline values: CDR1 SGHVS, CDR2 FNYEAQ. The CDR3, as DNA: TGTGCCAGCAGAGAACAGGGTAGTGCTGGGGAGACCCAGTACTTC. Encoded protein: CASREQGSAGETQYF.

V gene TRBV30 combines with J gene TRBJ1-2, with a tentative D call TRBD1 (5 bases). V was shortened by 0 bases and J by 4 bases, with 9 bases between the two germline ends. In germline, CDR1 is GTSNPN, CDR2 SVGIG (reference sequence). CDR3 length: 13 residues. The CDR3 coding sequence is TGTGCCTGGAGTGTCCAGGGCGGCTATGGCTACACCTTC. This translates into CAWSVQGGYGYTF.

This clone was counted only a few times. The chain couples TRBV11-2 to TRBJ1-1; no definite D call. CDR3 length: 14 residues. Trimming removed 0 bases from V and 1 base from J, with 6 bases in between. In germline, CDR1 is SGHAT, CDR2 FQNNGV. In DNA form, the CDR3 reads TGTGCCAGCAGCTTAGAACAGAAGAACACTGAAGCTTTCTTT. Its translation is CASSLEQKNTEAFF. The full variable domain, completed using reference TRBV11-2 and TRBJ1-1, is EAGVAQSPRYKIIEKRQSVAFWCNPISGHATLYWYQQILGQGPKLLIQFQNNGVVDDSQLPKDRFSAERLKGVDSTLKIQPAKLEDSAVYLCASSLEQKNTEAFFGQGTRLTVV.